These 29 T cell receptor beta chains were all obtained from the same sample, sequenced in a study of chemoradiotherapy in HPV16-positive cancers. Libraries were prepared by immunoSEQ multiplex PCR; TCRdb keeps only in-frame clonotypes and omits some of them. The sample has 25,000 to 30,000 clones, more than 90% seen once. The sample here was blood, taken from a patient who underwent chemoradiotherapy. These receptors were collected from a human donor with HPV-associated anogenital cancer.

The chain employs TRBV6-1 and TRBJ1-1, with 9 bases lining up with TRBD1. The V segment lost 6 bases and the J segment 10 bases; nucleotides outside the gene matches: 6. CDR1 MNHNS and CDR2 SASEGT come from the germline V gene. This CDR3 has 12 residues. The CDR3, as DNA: TGTGCCAGCAGACCGGGACAGGGAACAGCTTTCTTT. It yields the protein CASRPGQGTAFF.

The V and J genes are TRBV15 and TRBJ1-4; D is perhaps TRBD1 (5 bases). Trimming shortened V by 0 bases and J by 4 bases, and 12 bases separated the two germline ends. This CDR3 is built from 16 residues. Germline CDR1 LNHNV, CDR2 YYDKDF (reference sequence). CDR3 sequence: CATSRDQGRFNEKLFF. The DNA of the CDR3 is TGTGCCACCAGCAGAGATCAGGGACGGTTTAATGAAAAACTGTTTTTT.

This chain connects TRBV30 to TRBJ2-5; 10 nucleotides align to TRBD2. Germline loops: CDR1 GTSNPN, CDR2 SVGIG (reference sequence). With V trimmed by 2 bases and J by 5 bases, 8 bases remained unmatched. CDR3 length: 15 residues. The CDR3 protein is CAWSKVLAGEETQYF. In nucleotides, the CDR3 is TGTGCCTGGAGTAAGGTCCTAGCGGGAGAGGAGACCCAGTACTTC.

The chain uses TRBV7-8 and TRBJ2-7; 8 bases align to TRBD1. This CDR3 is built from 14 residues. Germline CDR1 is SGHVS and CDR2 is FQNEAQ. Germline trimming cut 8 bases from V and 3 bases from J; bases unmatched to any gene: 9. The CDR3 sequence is CASGDGTGSYEQYF. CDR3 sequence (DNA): TGTGCCAGCGGGGACGGGACAGGTAGCTACGAGCAGTACTTC.

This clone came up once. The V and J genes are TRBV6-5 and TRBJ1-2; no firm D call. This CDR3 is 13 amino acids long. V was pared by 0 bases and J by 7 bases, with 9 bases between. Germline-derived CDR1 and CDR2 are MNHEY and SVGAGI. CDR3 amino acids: CASSYSRGSGYTF. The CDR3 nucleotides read TGTGCCAGCAGTTACTCACGGGGAAGTGGCTACACCTTC.

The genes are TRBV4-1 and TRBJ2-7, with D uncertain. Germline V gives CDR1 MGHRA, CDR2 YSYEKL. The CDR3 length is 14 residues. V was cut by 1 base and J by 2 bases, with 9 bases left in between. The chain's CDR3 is CASSQVGSPYEQYF. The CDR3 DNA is TGCGCCAGCAGCCAAGTCGGATCCCCCTACGAGCAGTACTTC.

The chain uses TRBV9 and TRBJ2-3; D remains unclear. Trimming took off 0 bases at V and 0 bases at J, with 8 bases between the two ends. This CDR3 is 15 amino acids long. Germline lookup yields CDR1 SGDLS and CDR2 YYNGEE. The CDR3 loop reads CASSVASDSTDTQYF. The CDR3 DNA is TGTGCCAGCAGCGTAGCTTCCGACAGCACAGATACGCAGTATTTT.

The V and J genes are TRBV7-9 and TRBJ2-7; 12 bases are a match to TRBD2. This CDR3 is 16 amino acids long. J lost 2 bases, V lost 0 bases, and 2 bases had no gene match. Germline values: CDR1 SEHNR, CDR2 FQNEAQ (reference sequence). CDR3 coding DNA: TGTGCCAGCAGCTTAGCGAGGACTAGCGGGGCCTACGAGCAGTACTTC. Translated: CASSLARTSGAYEQYF.

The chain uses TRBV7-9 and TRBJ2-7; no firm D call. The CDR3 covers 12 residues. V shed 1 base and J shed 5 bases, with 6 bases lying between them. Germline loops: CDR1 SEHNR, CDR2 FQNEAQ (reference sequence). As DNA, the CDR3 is TGTGCCAGCAGCTTAGGTTCGAACGAGCAGTACTTC. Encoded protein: CASSLGSNEQYF.

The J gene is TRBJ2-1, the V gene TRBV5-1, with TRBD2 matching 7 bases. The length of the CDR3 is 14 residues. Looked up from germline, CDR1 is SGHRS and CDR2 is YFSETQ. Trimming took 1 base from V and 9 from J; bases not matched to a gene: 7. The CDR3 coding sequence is TGCGCCAGCAGCTTGACTGGGAGCGGGATTGAGCAGTTCTTC. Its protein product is CASSLTGSGIEQFF.

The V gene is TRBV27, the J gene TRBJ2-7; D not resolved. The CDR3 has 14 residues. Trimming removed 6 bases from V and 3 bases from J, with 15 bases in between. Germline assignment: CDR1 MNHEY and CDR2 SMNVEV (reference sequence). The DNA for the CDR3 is TGTGCCAGCAGGAAAGGCGGCAGCCTCTACGAGCAGTACTTC. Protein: CASRKGGSLYEQYF.

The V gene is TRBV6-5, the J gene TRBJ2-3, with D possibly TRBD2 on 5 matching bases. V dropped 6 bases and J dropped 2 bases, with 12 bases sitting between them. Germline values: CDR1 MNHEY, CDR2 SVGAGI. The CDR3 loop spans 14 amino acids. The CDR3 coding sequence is TGTGCCAGCAGCCCCGGGATCATCACAGATACGCAGTATTTT. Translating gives CASSPGIITDTQYF.

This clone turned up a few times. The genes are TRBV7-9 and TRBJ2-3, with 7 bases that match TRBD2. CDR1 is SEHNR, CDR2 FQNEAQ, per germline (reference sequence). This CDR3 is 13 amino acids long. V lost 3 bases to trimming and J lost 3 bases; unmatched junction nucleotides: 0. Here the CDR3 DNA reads TGTGCCAGCAGCTTGGGGGGGACAGATACGCAGTATTTT. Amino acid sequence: CASSLGGTDTQYF.

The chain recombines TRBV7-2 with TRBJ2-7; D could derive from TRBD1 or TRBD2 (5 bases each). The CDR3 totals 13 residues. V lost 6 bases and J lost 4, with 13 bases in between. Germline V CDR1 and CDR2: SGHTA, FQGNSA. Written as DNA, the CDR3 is TGTGCCAGCAGTTGGGACCTCGGGTACGAGCAGTACTTC. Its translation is CASSWDLGYEQYF.

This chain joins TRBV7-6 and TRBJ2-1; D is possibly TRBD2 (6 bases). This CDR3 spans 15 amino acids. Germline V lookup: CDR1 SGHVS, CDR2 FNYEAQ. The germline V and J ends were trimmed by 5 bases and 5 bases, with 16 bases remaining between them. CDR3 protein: CASSPGTGKNNEQFF. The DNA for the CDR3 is TGTGCCAGCAGCCCCGGGACTGGCAAGAACAATGAGCAGTTCTTC.

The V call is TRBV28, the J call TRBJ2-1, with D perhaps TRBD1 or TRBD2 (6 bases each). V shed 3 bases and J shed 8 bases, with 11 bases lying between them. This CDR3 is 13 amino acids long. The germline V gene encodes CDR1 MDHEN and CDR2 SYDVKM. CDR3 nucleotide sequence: TGTGCCAGCAGTTTGGTGGGGGGCCATGAGCAGTTCTTC. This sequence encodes CASSLVGGHEQFF.

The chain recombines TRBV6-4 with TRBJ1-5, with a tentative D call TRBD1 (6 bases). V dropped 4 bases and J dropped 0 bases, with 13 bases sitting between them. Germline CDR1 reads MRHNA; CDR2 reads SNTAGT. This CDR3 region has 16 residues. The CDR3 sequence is CASSVRTVYSNQPQHF. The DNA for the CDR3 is TGTGCCAGCAGTGTCCGGACAGTTTATAGCAATCAGCCCCAGCATTTT.

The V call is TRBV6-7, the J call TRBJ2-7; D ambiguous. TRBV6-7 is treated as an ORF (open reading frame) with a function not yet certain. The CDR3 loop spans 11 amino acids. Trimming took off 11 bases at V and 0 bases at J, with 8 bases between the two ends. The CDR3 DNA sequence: TGTGCCCCCCGACTCTCCTACGAGCAGTACTTC. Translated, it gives CAPRLSYEQYF.

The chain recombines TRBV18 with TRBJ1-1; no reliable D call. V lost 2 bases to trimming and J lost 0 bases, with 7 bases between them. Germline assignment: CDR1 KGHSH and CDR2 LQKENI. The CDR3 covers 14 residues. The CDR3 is CASSPIGVNTEAFF. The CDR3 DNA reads TGTGCCAGCTCACCAATCGGGGTGAACACTGAAGCTTTCTTT.

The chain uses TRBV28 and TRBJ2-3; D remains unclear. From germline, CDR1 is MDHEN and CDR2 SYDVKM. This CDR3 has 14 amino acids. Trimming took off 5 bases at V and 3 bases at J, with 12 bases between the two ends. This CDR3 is CASSPPLLTDTQYF. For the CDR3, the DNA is TGTGCCAGCAGTCCGCCCCTCCTAACAGATACGCAGTATTTT.

The chain's CDR3 is CASSPFPFTNTEAFF. As DNA, the CDR3 is TGCGCCAGCAGCCCCTTTCCGTTTACGAACACTGAAGCTTTCTTT. This chain links TRBV4-1 with TRBJ1-1; D gene uncertain. Trimming took off 4 bases at V and 1 base at J, with 13 bases between the two ends. From germline, CDR1 is MGHRA and CDR2 YSYEKL. This CDR3 has 15 amino acids.

CDR3 protein: CSVGMQFDEQYF. Written as DNA, the CDR3 is TGCAGCGTTGGTATGCAGTTTGACGAGCAGTACTTC. The V call is TRBV29-1, the J call TRBJ2-7; D is unclear. The ends were cut back, 4 bases at V and 5 bases at J, with 12 bases in the middle. The CDR3 has 12 amino acids. Germline-derived CDR1 and CDR2 are SQVTM and ANQGSEA.

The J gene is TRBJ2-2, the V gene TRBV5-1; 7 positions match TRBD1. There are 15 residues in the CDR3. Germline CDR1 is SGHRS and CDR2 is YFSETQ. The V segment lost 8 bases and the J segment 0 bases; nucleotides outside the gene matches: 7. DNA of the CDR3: TGCGCCAGTCGTCCCGGGACAGCGAACACCGGGGAGCTGTTTTTT. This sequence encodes CASRPGTANTGELFF.

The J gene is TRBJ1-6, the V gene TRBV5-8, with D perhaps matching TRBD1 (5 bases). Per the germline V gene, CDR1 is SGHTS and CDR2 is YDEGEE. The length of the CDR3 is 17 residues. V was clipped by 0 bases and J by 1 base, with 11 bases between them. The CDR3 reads CASSLDRGGSYNSPLHF. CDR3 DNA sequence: TGTGCCAGCAGCTTGGATAGGGGAGGTTCCTATAATTCACCCCTCCACTTT.

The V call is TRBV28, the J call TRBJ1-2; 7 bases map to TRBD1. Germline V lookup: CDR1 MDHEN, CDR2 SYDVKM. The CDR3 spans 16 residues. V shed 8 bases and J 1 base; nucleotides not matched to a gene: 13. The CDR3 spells CASVTLDRYLNYGYTF. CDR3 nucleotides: TGTGCCAGCGTTACGTTGGACAGGTACCTTAACTATGGCTACACCTTC.

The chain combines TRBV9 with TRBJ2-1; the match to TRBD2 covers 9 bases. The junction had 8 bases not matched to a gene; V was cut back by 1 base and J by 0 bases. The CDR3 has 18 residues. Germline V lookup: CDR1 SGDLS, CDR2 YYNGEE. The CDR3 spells CASSVNLAGSSSYNEQFF. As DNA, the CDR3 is TGTGCCAGCAGCGTAAACCTAGCGGGGTCGAGCTCCTACAATGAGCAGTTCTTC.

DNA of the CDR3: TGTGCCAGCGGGGCTAAAAAGGGATTACCCTACAATGAGCAGTTCTTC. Its translation: CASGAKKGLPYNEQFF. The J gene is TRBJ2-1, the V gene TRBV5-4, with D possibly being TRBD1 (5 bases). Germline CDR1 and CDR2: SGHNT and YYREEE (reference sequence). The CDR3 is made up of 16 amino acids. The V end was cut by 7 bases, the J end by 2 bases, with 19 bases between. Complete variable domain (other parts from reference TRBV5-4 and TRBJ2-1): ETGVTQSPTHLIKTRGQQVTLRCSSQSGHNTVSWYQQALGQGPQFIFQYYREEENGRGNFPPRFSGLQFPNYSSELNVNALELDDSALYLCASGAKKGLPYNEQFFGPGTRLTVL.

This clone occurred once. The CDR3 loop reads CASSYVTGNTGELFF. As DNA, the CDR3 is TGTGCCAGCAGTTACGTGACAGGGAACACCGGGGAGCTGTTTTTT. The genes are TRBV6-5 and TRBJ2-2; possibly TRBD1 for D (6 bases). Germline loops: CDR1 MNHEY, CDR2 SVGAGI. Trimming cost V 2 bases and J 1 base, with 8 bases left between them. The CDR3 consists of 15 residues.

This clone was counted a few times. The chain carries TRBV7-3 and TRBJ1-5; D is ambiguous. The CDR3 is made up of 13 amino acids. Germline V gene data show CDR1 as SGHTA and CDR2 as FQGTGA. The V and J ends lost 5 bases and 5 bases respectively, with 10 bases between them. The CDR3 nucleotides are TGTGCCAGCAGCCTGACTGTGGATCAGCCCCAGCATTTT. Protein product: CASSLTVDQPQHF.